The present entry profiles one T cell receptor (beta chain) with its context. Its antigen remains unidentified. Germline CDR1 is GTSNPN and CDR2 is SVGIG (reference sequence). The CDR3 spans 14 residues. The J segment lost 5 bases and the V segment lost 1 base, leaving 3 bases of the junction unmatched. The data were taken from a study of T cells after yellow fever vaccination. Overall study results and limits: Reappearing after the booster were most of the clones from primary vaccination (96% CD4, 88% CD8). Although most clonotypes did not, a small share appeared in both CD4 and CD8 compartments. Though it reached lower strength, the secondary response hit its peak faster, day 5 versus 15.

TCRdb re-called the 5' RACE reads with MiXCR, one entry per CDR3 protein. This repertoire shows about 300,000 distinct CDR3 sequences, approximately 10% found once; its top ten account for 3% to 4%. The sequencing here drew on CD4+ T cells sorted from PBMCs, taken 5 days after the yellow fever booster vaccination. This clonotype was obtained from a man between 18 and 29 years old who received the YFV17D yellow fever vaccine. This chain uses TRBV30 with TRBJ1-5; 9 nucleotides agree with TRBD1. The DNA for the CDR3 is TGTGCCTGGAGTGAGGACAGGGGCTATCAGCCCCAGCATTTT. It encodes CAWSEDRGYQPQHF.